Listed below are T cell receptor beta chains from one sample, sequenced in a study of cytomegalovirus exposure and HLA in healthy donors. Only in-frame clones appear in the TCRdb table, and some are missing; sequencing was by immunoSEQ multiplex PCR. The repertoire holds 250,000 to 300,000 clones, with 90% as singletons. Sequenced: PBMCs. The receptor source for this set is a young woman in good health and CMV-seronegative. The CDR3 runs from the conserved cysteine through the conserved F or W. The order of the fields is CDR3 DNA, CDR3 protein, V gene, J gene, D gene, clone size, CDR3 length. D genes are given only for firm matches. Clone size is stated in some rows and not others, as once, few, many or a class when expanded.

cdr3_nt: TGTGCCAGCAGCTTGGAAGGAGGGGAGACTGAAGCTTTCTTT; cdr3_aa: CASSLEGGETEAFF; v_call: TRBV5-8; j_call: TRBJ1-1; d_call: .; clone_size: .; cdr3_length: 14
cdr3_nt: TGCGCCAGCAGCCAACCCCCGGGACAGGGGGAATATGAGCAGTTCTTC; cdr3_aa: CASSQPPGQGEYEQFF; v_call: TRBV4-3; j_call: TRBJ2-1; d_call: TRBD1; clone_size: .; cdr3_length: 16
cdr3_nt: TGCGCCAGCAGCAGAGGCGGTATCCCCTTGGTGAACACTGAAGCTTTCTTT; cdr3_aa: CASSRGGIPLVNTEAFF; v_call: TRBV5-1; j_call: TRBJ1-1; d_call: .; clone_size: .; cdr3_length: 17
cdr3_nt: TGTGCCAGCAGACTAGCGGGGACCTACGAGCAGTACTTC; cdr3_aa: CASRLAGTYEQYF; v_call: TRBV5-8; j_call: TRBJ2-7; d_call: TRBD2; clone_size: once; cdr3_length: 13
cdr3_nt: TGTGCCAGCAAGTCAGGGCAAGATGAGCAGTTCTTC; cdr3_aa: CASKSGQDEQFF; v_call: TRBV2; j_call: TRBJ2-1; d_call: .; clone_size: few; cdr3_length: 12
cdr3_nt: TGCGCCAGCAGCTTGGCCCGAGACAGGTCCCACAATGAGCAGTTCTTC; cdr3_aa: CASSLARDRSHNEQFF; v_call: TRBV5-1; j_call: TRBJ2-1; d_call: .; clone_size: .; cdr3_length: 16
cdr3_nt: TGTGCCAGCAGCGCGACTAGCGGGGACGACAACGAGCAGTACTTC; cdr3_aa: CASSATSGDDNEQYF; v_call: TRBV9; j_call: TRBJ2-7; d_call: TRBD2; clone_size: .; cdr3_length: 15
cdr3_nt: TGTGCCAGCAGCTTGACAGGGACTATTTCAGATACGCAGTATTTT; cdr3_aa: CASSLTGTISDTQYF; v_call: TRBV5-6; j_call: TRBJ2-3; d_call: .; clone_size: .; cdr3_length: 15
cdr3_nt: TGTGCCAGCAGCCCGGGACTAGAAGGGAATGAGCAGTTCTTC; cdr3_aa: CASSPGLEGNEQFF; v_call: TRBV7-9; j_call: TRBJ2-1; d_call: TRBD2; clone_size: .; cdr3_length: 14
cdr3_nt: TGTGCCAGCAGCCCCACTGCGGAGGCCTACGAGCAGTACTTC; cdr3_aa: CASSPTAEAYEQYF; v_call: TRBV6-5; j_call: TRBJ2-7; d_call: .; clone_size: .; cdr3_length: 14
cdr3_nt: TGTGCCAGCAGCCCTCTAGGGGGGGCCTACAATGAGCAGTTCTTC; cdr3_aa: CASSPLGGAYNEQFF; v_call: TRBV7-3; j_call: TRBJ2-1; d_call: .; clone_size: .; cdr3_length: 15
cdr3_nt: TGTGCCAGCAGTCGACTGTTCCTCTATGGCTACACCTTC; cdr3_aa: CASSRLFLYGYTF; v_call: TRBV6-5; j_call: TRBJ1-2; d_call: .; clone_size: once; cdr3_length: 13
cdr3_nt: TGTGCCAGCACCCGGGGGGAGACCCAGTACTTC; cdr3_aa: CASTRGETQYF; v_call: TRBV25-1; j_call: TRBJ2-5; d_call: .; clone_size: .; cdr3_length: 11
cdr3_nt: TGTGCCAGCAAACCCGGGACTAGCGGCTCCGAGCAGTACTTC; cdr3_aa: CASKPGTSGSEQYF; v_call: TRBV6-5; j_call: TRBJ2-7; d_call: TRBD2; clone_size: .; cdr3_length: 14
cdr3_nt: TGTGCCAGCATGGTTAGCTCCTACAATGAGCAGTTCTTC; cdr3_aa: CASMVSSYNEQFF; v_call: TRBV6-6; j_call: TRBJ2-1; d_call: .; clone_size: .; cdr3_length: 13
cdr3_nt: TGTGCCAGCAGCTTGAACCGGGACAGGGCCTCGAACACCGGGGAGCTGTTTTTT; cdr3_aa: CASSLNRDRASNTGELFF; v_call: TRBV5-5; j_call: TRBJ2-2; d_call: TRBD1; clone_size: once; cdr3_length: 18
cdr3_nt: TGTGCCAGCAGCTTAGAAGGCTCCCCGGGGGGCTACACCTTC; cdr3_aa: CASSLEGSPGGYTF; v_call: TRBV7-9; j_call: TRBJ1-2; d_call: .; clone_size: .; cdr3_length: 14
cdr3_nt: TGCGCCAGCAGCCTTAGCGGGGGGGCCAGCACAGATACGCAGTATTTT; cdr3_aa: CASSLSGGASTDTQYF; v_call: TRBV4-1; j_call: TRBJ2-3; d_call: TRBD2; clone_size: .; cdr3_length: 16
cdr3_nt: TGTGCCAGCAGCCCGAGCCTCGGATCCATAGACTCTAGCACAGATACGCAGTATTTT; cdr3_aa: CASSPSLGSIDSSTDTQYF; v_call: TRBV9; j_call: TRBJ2-3; d_call: .; clone_size: .; cdr3_length: 19
cdr3_nt: TGCGCCAGCAGCCAATGGAGGGAATATGGCTACACCTTC; cdr3_aa: CASSQWREYGYTF; v_call: TRBV4-1; j_call: TRBJ1-2; d_call: .; clone_size: .; cdr3_length: 13
cdr3_nt: TGTGCCAGCAGCTTGGGAACAAGCAATGAGCAGTTCTTC; cdr3_aa: CASSLGTSNEQFF; v_call: TRBV5-4; j_call: TRBJ2-1; d_call: .; clone_size: .; cdr3_length: 13
cdr3_nt: TGCGCCAGCAGCCCATGGGACAGGGACCCCTACGAGCAGTACTTC; cdr3_aa: CASSPWDRDPYEQYF; v_call: TRBV4-1; j_call: TRBJ2-7; d_call: TRBD1; clone_size: .; cdr3_length: 15
cdr3_nt: TGTGCCAGCGGGCCGCGACTAGCGGGGGGGCCAAGTTTGAACACCGGGGAGCTGTTTTTT; cdr3_aa: CASGPRLAGGPSLNTGELFF; v_call: TRBV27; j_call: TRBJ2-2; d_call: TRBD2; clone_size: .; cdr3_length: 20
cdr3_nt: TGTGCCAGCAGTTTAACCCTAGGCAGGGCCCCCTACGAGCAGTACTTC; cdr3_aa: CASSLTLGRAPYEQYF; v_call: TRBV27; j_call: TRBJ2-7; d_call: .; clone_size: .; cdr3_length: 16
cdr3_nt: TGTGCCAGTAGCAACGAACTAGGACGGTACGGTGAGCAGTTCTTC; cdr3_aa: CASSNELGRYGEQFF; v_call: TRBV19; j_call: TRBJ2-1; d_call: .; clone_size: .; cdr3_length: 15
cdr3_nt: TGTGCCAGTAGTATAGATCATGGGCATGACTCACCCCTCCACTTT; cdr3_aa: CASSIDHGHDSPLHF; v_call: TRBV19; j_call: TRBJ1-6; d_call: .; clone_size: .; cdr3_length: 15
cdr3_nt: TGTGCCAGTCTAAAGGAGGGTGAGCAGTTCTTC; cdr3_aa: CASLKEGEQFF; v_call: TRBV19; j_call: TRBJ2-1; d_call: .; clone_size: few; cdr3_length: 11